A single T cell receptor gamma chain is shown here with its context. The target antigen is unknown. At the DNA level, this CDR3 is encoded by other sequences in the same sample as well. The source of the sample is a study of Vδ1+ human thymocytes. Overall study findings and caveats: Highly polyclonal TRG and TRD repertoires with Gaussian CDR3 length distributions appeared in thymus. Donors shared many TRG clonotypes but few TRD clonotypes.

Germline values: CDR1 EGSTGY, CDR2 YDSYTSSV. J lost 0 bases, V lost 1 base, and 8 bases had no gene match. The CDR3 spans 17 residues. The template was reverse-transcribed extracted RNA. Pooled V-gene forward primers with one constant-region reverse primer generated the CDR3 amplicons by multiplex PCR. TCRdb reapplied CATT to the multiplex PCR reads. The sample has tens of thousands of gamma-chain clones; approximately 13% are singletons. Between roughly 96% and 99.6% of sorted thymocytes were Vdelta1+. The TCR comes from a child in the first two years of life who had congenital heart surgery. The sample was Vdelta1+ gamma-delta thymocytes from the thymus. Subset meaning: FACS-sorted CD3+ TCRalphabeta- TCRVdelta1+ TCRVdelta2- thymocytes. The J gene is TRGJP2, the V gene TRGV4. The CDR3 nucleotides are TGTGCCACCTGGGATGGACCCCCTTATAGTAGTGATTGGATCAAGACGTTT. Its translation is CATWDGPPYSSDWIKTF.